This T cell receptor (beta chain) was obtained from a study of T cells in Graves' hyperthyroidism and ophthalmopathy. The study, taken as a whole, reports: Most thyroid clonotypes expanded above 0.001 were also detected in blood. From stable hyperthyroidism, ophthalmopathy was separated by a 13 V-J model.

This clonotype turned up a few times. The target antigen is unknown. Ophthalmopathy patients all had a Clinical Activity Score of at least 3, a NOSPECS grade of at least 4 and disease under 3 months old. The study based diagnoses on clinical symptoms, serum thyroxine and TRAb, thyroid ultrasound and orbital computed tomography. There were TCR beta CDR3 regions amplified from RNA transcripts. The HTBI primer set served for first-round RT-PCR of the TCR CDR3. Using its own MiXCR run on the multiplex PCR reads, TCRdb lists one record per CDR3 protein. The table lists hundreds of thousands of distinct CDR3 sequences, about an eighth of them singletons, with 25% to 30% in the top ten. Germline V gene lookup returns CDR1 MNHEY and CDR2 SMNVEV (reference sequence). CDR3 length: 14 amino acids. The V and J ends lost 2 bases and 6 bases respectively, with 13 bases between them.

The rearrangement uses TRBV27 and TRBJ1-1; TRBD1 might be the D (5 bases). The sample taken for sequencing was blood. The source is a man aged 50 or older with Graves' ophthalmopathy. CDR3 loop: CASSLDRGVPEAFF. The DNA for the CDR3 is TGTGCCAGCAGTTTAGATAGGGGCGTCCCTGAAGCTTTCTTT.